Each of the 29 T cell receptor beta chains below was sequenced from the same sample in a study of blood T cell repertoires in COVID-19. Here immunoSEQ multiplex PCR was the method, and the copy in TCRdb shows in-frame clones only, minus some. Here the sample spans more than 200,000 clones, around 87% being singletons. Sequencing used peripheral blood. These receptors all come from a woman between 45 and 65 years old with COVID-19, enrolled during active disease.

The chain links TRBV7-2 to TRBJ2-7; 7 positions agree with TRBD2. CDR1 and CDR2 (germline): SGHTA, FQGNSA. This CDR3 spans 16 amino acids. V shed 1 base, J shed 1 base, and the junction held 7 bases outside the gene matches. CDR3 nucleotide sequence: TGTGCCAGCAGCTTAGACACCGGCGGGGGATCCTACGAGCAGTACTTC. Protein product: CASSLDTGGGSYEQYF.

The chain couples TRBV4-2 to TRBJ2-7, with D perhaps TRBD2 (7 bases). Germline assignment: CDR1 LGHNA and CDR2 YNFKEQ. With 9 bases removed from V and 1 base from J, the gap between germline ends came to 19 bases. The CDR3 length is 15 residues. As DNA, the CDR3 is TGTGCCAGAAGGCCGGGGCGGGGGCCTTCCTACGAGCAGTACTTC. This encodes CARRPGRGPSYEQYF.

This sequence joins TRBV18 and TRBJ1-5; perhaps TRBD1 as D (6 bases). The CDR3 totals 15 residues. The V end was cut by 6 bases, the J end by 4 bases, with 16 bases between. Germline CDR1 reads KGHSH; CDR2 reads LQKENI. The DNA of the CDR3 is TGTGCCAGCTCTCCCGTTCCACAGGGAAATCAGCCCCAGCATTTT. This codes for CASSPVPQGNQPQHF. Full variable domain (outside the CDR3, taken from reference TRBV18 and TRBJ1-5): NAGVMQNPRHLVRRRGQEARLRCSPMKGHSHVYWYRQLPEEGLKFMVYLQKENIIDESGMPKERFSAEFPKEGPSILRIQQVVRGDSAAYFCASSPVPQGNQPQHFGDGTRLSIL.

This clone occurred a few times. CDR3 DNA sequence: TGTGCCATCAGTGAGGGCGAGGGAGGCACTGAAGCTTTCTTT. It codes for CAISEGEGGTEAFF. This rearrangement joins TRBV10-3 to TRBJ1-1; D is unclear. The CDR3 has 14 residues. Germline V CDR1 and CDR2: ENHRY, SYGVKD. V gave up 2 bases and J gave up 4 bases, with 11 bases separating them.

The chain has TRBV18 and TRBJ1-3, with D maybe TRBD1 (6 bases). The CDR3 contains 16 residues. The V and J ends lost 3 bases and 0 bases respectively, with 12 bases between them. CDR1 and CDR2 from the germline V gene are KGHSH and LQKENI. For the CDR3, the DNA is TGTGCCAGCTCACCGTTACAGGGCCACTCTGGAAACACCATATATTTT. The encoded protein is CASSPLQGHSGNTIYF.

The CDR3 DNA is TGTGCCAGCAGCTTAGGGACATCGAACACTGAAGCTTTCTTT. It specifies CASSLGTSNTEAFF. This rearrangement joins TRBV7-2 to TRBJ1-1; D is possibly TRBD1 (5 bases). From germline, CDR1 is SGHTA and CDR2 FQGNSA. This CDR3 is built from 14 residues. Trimming cost V 1 base and J 1 base, with 7 bases left between them.

The chain's CDR3 is CASSWASRGEQYV. DNA for the CDR3: TGTGCCAGCAGTTGGGCCAGTCGTGGCGAGCAGTACGTC. This rearrangement joins TRBV7-8 to TRBJ2-7; no reliable D call. Per germline, CDR1 SGHVS and CDR2 FQNEAQ. The CDR3 is made up of 13 amino acids. The V gene lost 6 bases and the J gene lost 6 bases, with 15 bases spanning the gap.

The chain is built from TRBV19 and TRBJ1-1; no clear D gene. In germline, CDR1 is LNHDA, CDR2 SQIVND (reference sequence). Trimming shortened V by 7 bases and J by 1 base, and 13 bases separated the two germline ends. This CDR3 is 14 amino acids long. The chain's CDR3 is CASTRPGRNTEAFF. The CDR3 bases are TGTGCCAGTACTAGGCCCGGTAGGAACACTGAAGCTTTCTTT.

The chain is built from TRBV28 and TRBJ1-6; a weak D match, TRBD1 (6 bases). Per the germline V gene, CDR1 is MDHEN and CDR2 is SYDVKM. The ends were cut back, 2 bases at V and 7 bases at J, with 12 bases in the middle. CDR3 length: 15 residues. The CDR3 spells CASSLPTTGNSPLHF. CDR3 DNA sequence: TGTGCCAGCAGTTTACCCACCACAGGGAATTCACCCCTCCACTTT.

The genes are TRBV23-1 and TRBJ2-7; TRBD1 agrees at 8 bases. TRBV23-1 is identified as an open reading frame with a role that is uncertain. The CDR3 has 14 amino acids. V lost 4 bases, J lost 1 base, and 3 bases stayed unmatched. The CDR3 coding sequence is TGCGCCAGCAGTCCGGACAGGGAGTCCTACGAGCAGTACGTC. Its protein product is CASSPDRESYEQYV.

The chain joins TRBV28 to TRBJ1-1; D ambiguous. V gave up 4 bases and J gave up 5 bases, with 2 bases separating them. The V gene's germline CDR1 is MDHEN and CDR2 SYDVKM. The CDR3 contains 10 residues. CDR3 region: CASSSTEAFF. CDR3 bases: TGTGCCAGCAGTTCAACTGAAGCTTTCTTT.

This chain connects TRBV3-1 (or the pseudogene TRBV3-2) to TRBJ2-7, with D tentatively TRBD2 (6 bases). Germline V gene sequence: CDR1 LGHDT, CDR2 YNNKEL (reference sequence). V was clipped by 4 bases and J by 3 bases, with 22 bases between them. This CDR3 is 17 amino acids long. The CDR3 loop is CASSPGGISHPLYEQYF. Here the CDR3 DNA reads TGTGCCAGCAGCCCCGGGGGAATCAGTCACCCACTCTACGAGCAGTACTTC.

This chain uses TRBV6-6 with TRBJ1-2; 8 bases match TRBD1. Germline V gene lookup returns CDR1 MNHNY and CDR2 SVGAGI (reference sequence). The CDR3 runs 16 residues. J was trimmed by 2 bases and V by 0 bases; bases with no gene match: 5. CDR3 loop: CASSYSPTGANYGYTF. For the CDR3, the DNA is TGTGCCAGCAGTTACTCCCCGACAGGGGCGAACTATGGCTACACCTTC.

This chain links TRBV28 with TRBJ1-2; D perhaps matches TRBD1 (6 bases). The CDR3 spans 12 residues. Trimming stripped 5 bases from V and 7 bases from J, with 11 bases between. Germline lookup yields CDR1 MDHEN and CDR2 SYDVKM. The CDR3 bases are TGTGCCAGCAGTGTGACAGGAACTGGCTACACCTTC. This translates into CASSVTGTGYTF.

This rearrangement joins TRBV6-5 to TRBJ1-2; TRBD1 aligns across 7 bases. Trimming cost V 6 bases and J 8 bases; bases outside gene matches: 9. Germline lookup yields CDR1 MNHEY and CDR2 SVGAGI. There are 13 residues in the CDR3. The CDR3 loop reads CASSPGTEFGYTF. CDR3 in DNA: TGTGCCAGCAGCCCCGGGACAGAATTCGGCTACACCTTC.

V gene TRBV12-2 combines with J gene TRBJ2-5; TRBD2 is the table's D call, not checked against the DNA. TRBV12-2 corresponds to a pseudogene. This CDR3 contains 13 residues. The CDR3 sequence is CASPPRPQETQYF. The CDR3 nucleotides are TGTGCAAGTCCCCCGCGGCCTCAAGAGACCCAGTACTTC.

This clone occurred a few times. The chain has TRBV7-8 and TRBJ2-7; TRBD1 aligns across 7 bases. The CDR3 contains 14 residues. V was pared by 5 bases and J by 2 bases, with 6 bases of the junction left unmatched. Germline assignment: CDR1 SGHVS and CDR2 FQNEAQ. The DNA for the CDR3 is TGTGCCAGCAGCCAGAAACAGGGGCCCTACGAGCAGTACTTC. Translated: CASSQKQGPYEQYF.

The rearrangement joins TRBV5-8 to TRBJ1-5; D is unresolved. The ends were cut back, 4 bases at V and 6 bases at J, with 17 bases in the middle. CDR1 is SGHTS, CDR2 YDEGEE, per germline. The CDR3 contains 15 residues. CDR3 in DNA: TGTGCCAGCAGCCCGCTAGGAGGCTTTAGTCAGCCCCAGCATTTT. Translating gives CASSPLGGFSQPQHF.

The chain uses TRBV11-2 and TRBJ2-7; maybe TRBD2 (7 bases). The germline gives CDR1 SGHAT, CDR2 FQNNGV. The CDR3 contains 16 residues. The germline V and J ends were trimmed by 0 bases and 1 base, with 13 bases remaining between them. The CDR3 DNA reads as TGTGCCAGCAGCTTAGATCTAGGGGGGGCTTCCTACGAGCAGTACTTC. As protein: CASSLDLGGASYEQYF.

This clone was seen a few times. This chain links TRBV12-3 or TRBV12-4 with TRBJ2-1; possible D gene TRBD1, 5 bases. The CDR3 runs 12 residues. V lost 8 bases, J lost 5 bases, and 10 bases lay in between. CDR3 coding DNA: TGTGCCAGCGGACATGACCACAATGAGCAGTTCTTC. Its translation: CASGHDHNEQFF.

The chain employs TRBV7-8 and TRBJ2-3, with 7 positions matching TRBD1. The germline V gene encodes CDR1 SGHVS and CDR2 FQNEAQ. Trimming at V came to 5 bases and at J to 0 bases, leaving 5 bases not matched to a gene. CDR3 length: 15 amino acids. The CDR3 here is CASSPEGASTDTQYF. Written as DNA, the CDR3 is TGTGCCAGCAGCCCCGAGGGGGCCAGCACAGATACGCAGTATTTT.

The chain uses TRBV5-4 and TRBJ1-2, with D unclear. Between the trimmed V and J ends, which lost 3 bases and 1 base, there was a span of 16 bases. The CDR3 covers 16 residues. The germline V gene encodes CDR1 SGHNT and CDR2 YYREEE (reference sequence). The CDR3 sequence: CASSSGVRAGNYGYTF. In nucleotides, the CDR3 is TGTGCCAGCAGCTCCGGGGTGCGGGCAGGTAACTATGGCTACACCTTC.

The chain couples TRBV19 to TRBJ2-1, with TRBD1 identical over 11 bases. With 5 bases clipped from V and 5 bases from J, the junction kept 8 bases outside the gene matches. The CDR3 loop spans 16 amino acids. The germline CDR1 and CDR2 sequences are LNHDA and SQIVND (reference sequence). The CDR3 region is CASSPIRDRGNNEQFF. The CDR3 bases are TGTGCCAGTAGTCCAATCCGGGACAGGGGGAACAATGAGCAGTTCTTC. Filled out from reference TRBV19 and TRBJ2-1, the complete variable domain reads DGGITQSPKYLFRKEGQNVTLSCEQNLNHDAMYWYRQDPGQGLRLIYYSQIVNDFQKGDIAEGYSVSREKKESFPLTVTSAQKNPTAFYLCASSPIRDRGNNEQFFGPGTRLTVL.

This chain connects TRBV3-1 (or the pseudogene TRBV3-2) to TRBJ2-1, with D possibly matching TRBD1 (6 bases). The CDR3 length is 14 residues. Looked up from germline, CDR1 is LGHDT and CDR2 is YNNKEL (reference sequence). V was shortened by 5 bases and J by 7 bases, with 15 bases between the two germline ends. The DNA for the CDR3 is TGTGCCAGCAGCGAGTTGGGGGCGAGGAATGAGCAGTTCTTC. Its translation is CASSELGARNEQFF.

This chain connects TRBV15 to TRBJ1-3; D may be TRBD1 (5 bases). This CDR3 is built from 17 residues. Per germline, CDR1 LNHNV and CDR2 YYDKDF (reference sequence). The ends were cut back, 0 bases at V and 0 bases at J, with 12 bases in the middle. The CDR3 sequence is CATSRDRPDSSGNTIYF. The CDR3 DNA follows: TGTGCCACCAGCAGAGATCGCCCCGACAGCTCTGGAAACACCATATATTTT.

The gene calls are TRBV11-2 and TRBJ2-3, with D hard to call. The germline gives CDR1 SGHAT, CDR2 FQNNGV. V was trimmed by 6 bases and J by 2 bases, leaving 18 bases between them. This CDR3 contains 16 residues. The CDR3 here is CASRQLEFHYTDTQYF. CDR3 in DNA: TGTGCCAGCAGGCAACTTGAGTTCCATTACACAGATACGCAGTATTTT.

The V gene is TRBV9, the J gene TRBJ1-2, with 10 bases lining up with TRBD1. The CDR3 is 14 residues long. The V gene end was trimmed by 0 bases and the J gene end by 7 bases; junction bases not matched to a gene: 3. Per germline, CDR1 SGDLS and CDR2 YYNGEE. The CDR3 here is CASSVGTGGPGYTF. The CDR3 DNA follows: TGTGCCAGCAGCGTAGGGACAGGGGGGCCTGGCTACACCTTC.

This clone has just a few counts. The rearrangement uses TRBV11-2 and TRBJ1-5; a weak D match, TRBD1 (6 bases). Germline values: CDR1 SGHAT, CDR2 FQNNGV. Trimming removed 4 bases at V and 6 bases at J, with 22 bases between. This CDR3 contains 17 residues. CDR3 DNA: TGTGCCAGCAGCTCCCAGGGAGTGGGGCAGGGGAGTCAGCCCCAGCATTTT. It encodes CASSSQGVGQGSQPQHF.

This chain joins TRBV3-1 (or the pseudogene TRBV3-2) and TRBJ1-1, with TRBD1 matching 7 bases. Germline CDR1 and CDR2: LGHDT and YNNKEL (reference sequence). The CDR3 has 14 amino acids. J gave up 4 bases and V 4 bases, and 6 bases lay outside the gene matches. In DNA form, the CDR3 reads TGTGCCAGCAGCCGGGCAGGGGGGTCCACTGAAGCTTTCTTT. The encoded protein is CASSRAGGSTEAFF.